This TCR beta chain was documented in a study of T-cell reconstitution after alpha-beta-depleted transplantation in children. The study, taken as a whole, reports: One year after transplant, T-cell counts and diversity came mostly from newly produced T cells. Two months or so post-transplant, alpha-beta T cells reportedly derived from several hundred expanded graft clones.

Researchers prepared the TCRbeta library using unique molecular identifiers, the study reports. Each CDR3 protein is one row after TCRdb ran MiXCR on the PCR reads. The sample includes about 31,000 distinct CDR3 sequences, 5% to 7% of them seen just once. This CDR3 is built from 12 residues. With 5 bases removed from V and 1 base from J, the gap between germline ends came to 5 bases. CDR1 is DFQATT, CDR2 SNEGSKA, per germline (reference sequence). This clonotype showed up many times. Its antigen is not known. The gene calls are TRBV20-1 and TRBJ2-2, with unresolved D. The receptor was derived from a child younger than two who had a stem cell transplant for acute myeloid leukemia, so the T cells may come from the graft donor. The sample consisted of peripheral blood, taken 60 days after TCRalphabeta/CD19-depleted stem cell transplant. CDR3 sequence reads: CSAHKNTGELFF. Written as DNA, the CDR3 is TGCAGTGCTCATAAGAACACCGGGGAGCTGTTTTTT.